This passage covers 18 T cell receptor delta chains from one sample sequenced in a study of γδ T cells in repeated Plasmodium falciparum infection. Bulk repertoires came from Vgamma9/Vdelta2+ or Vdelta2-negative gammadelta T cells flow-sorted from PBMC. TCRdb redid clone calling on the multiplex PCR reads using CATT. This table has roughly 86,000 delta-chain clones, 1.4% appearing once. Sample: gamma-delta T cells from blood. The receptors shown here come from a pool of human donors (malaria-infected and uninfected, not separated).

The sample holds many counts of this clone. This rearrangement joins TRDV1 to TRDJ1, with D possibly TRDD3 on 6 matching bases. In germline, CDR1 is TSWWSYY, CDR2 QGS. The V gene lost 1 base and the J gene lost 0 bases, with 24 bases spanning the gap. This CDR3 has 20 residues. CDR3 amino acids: CALGEREYLLGSPYTDKLIF. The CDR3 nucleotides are TGTGCTCTTGGGGAACGGGAGTACTTACTGGGTTCACCCTACACCGATAAACTCATCTTT.

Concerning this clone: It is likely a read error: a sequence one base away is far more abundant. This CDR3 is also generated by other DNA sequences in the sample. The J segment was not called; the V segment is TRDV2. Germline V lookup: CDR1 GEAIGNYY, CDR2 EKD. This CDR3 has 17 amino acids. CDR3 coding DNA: TGTGCCTGTGACGGCCCCTACGGGCCAGGACGCACCGATAAACTCATCTTC. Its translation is CACDGPYGPGRTDKLIF.

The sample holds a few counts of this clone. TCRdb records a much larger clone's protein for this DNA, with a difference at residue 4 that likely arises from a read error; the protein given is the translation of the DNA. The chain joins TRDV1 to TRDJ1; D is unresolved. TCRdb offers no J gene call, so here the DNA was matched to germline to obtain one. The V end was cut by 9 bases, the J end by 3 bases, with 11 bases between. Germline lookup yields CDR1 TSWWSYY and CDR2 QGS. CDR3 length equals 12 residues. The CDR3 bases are TGTGCTCTGAGAGTCGGTGCCGATAAACTCATCTTT. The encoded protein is CALRVGADKLIF.

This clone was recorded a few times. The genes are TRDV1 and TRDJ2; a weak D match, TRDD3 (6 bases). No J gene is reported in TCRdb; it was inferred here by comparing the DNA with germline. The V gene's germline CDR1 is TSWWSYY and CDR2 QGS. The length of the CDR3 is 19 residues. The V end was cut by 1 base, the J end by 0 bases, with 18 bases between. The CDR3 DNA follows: TGTGCTCTTGGGGAACGGGAATGGGGGGGCCCCTCTTTGACAGCACAACTCTTCTTT. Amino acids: CALGEREWGGPSLTAQLFF.

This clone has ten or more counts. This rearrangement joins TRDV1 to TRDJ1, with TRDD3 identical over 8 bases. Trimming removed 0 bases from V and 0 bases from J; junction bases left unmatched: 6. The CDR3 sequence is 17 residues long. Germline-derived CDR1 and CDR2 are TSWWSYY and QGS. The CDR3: CALGELGWGKYTDKLIF. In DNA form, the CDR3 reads TGTGCTCTTGGGGAACTCGGCTGGGGGAAGTACACCGATAAACTCATCTTT.

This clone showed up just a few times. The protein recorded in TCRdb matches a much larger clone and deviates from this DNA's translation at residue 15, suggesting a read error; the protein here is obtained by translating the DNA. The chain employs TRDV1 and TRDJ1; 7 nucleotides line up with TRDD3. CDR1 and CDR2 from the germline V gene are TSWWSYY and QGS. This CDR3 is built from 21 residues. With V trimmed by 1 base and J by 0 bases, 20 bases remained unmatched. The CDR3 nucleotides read TGTGCTCTTGGGGAACGTCCGAGGTACTGGGGAATGGTTCGGCACACCGATAAACTCATCTTT. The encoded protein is CALGERPRYWGMVRHTDKLIF.

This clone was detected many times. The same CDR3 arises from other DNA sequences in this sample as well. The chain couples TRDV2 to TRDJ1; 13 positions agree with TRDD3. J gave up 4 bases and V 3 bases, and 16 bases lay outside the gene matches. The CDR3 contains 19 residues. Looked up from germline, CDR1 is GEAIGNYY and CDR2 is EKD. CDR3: CACDSVATGGYEVNDKLIF. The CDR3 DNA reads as TGTGCCTGTGACTCCGTGGCTACTGGGGGATACGAGGTGAACGATAAACTCATCTTT.

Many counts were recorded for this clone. The CDR3 is CALGVSEPERPYTDKLIF. The CDR3 nucleotides are TGTGCTCTTGGGGTATCGGAGCCCGAACGTCCGTACACCGATAAACTCATCTTT. The chain has TRDV1 and TRDJ1, with D uncertain. This CDR3 spans 18 amino acids. The ends were cut back, 4 bases at V and 0 bases at J, with 21 bases in the middle. CDR1 and CDR2 (germline): TSWWSYY, QGS.

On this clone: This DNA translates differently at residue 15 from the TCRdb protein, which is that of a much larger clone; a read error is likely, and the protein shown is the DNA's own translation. The CDR3 nucleotides read TGTGCTCTTGGGGTCAAAAGGATCTCTCCCGTACTGGGGATCCAGTACACCGATAAACTCATCTTT. Its protein product is CALGVKRISPVLGIQYTDKLIF. The chain is built from TRDV1 and TRDJ1; 7 nucleotides match TRDD3. The J gene is absent in TCRdb and was assigned here via DNA matching to germline. V gave up 4 bases and J gave up 0 bases; unmatched junction bases: 26. Germline CDR1 is TSWWSYY and CDR2 is QGS. The CDR3 totals 22 residues.

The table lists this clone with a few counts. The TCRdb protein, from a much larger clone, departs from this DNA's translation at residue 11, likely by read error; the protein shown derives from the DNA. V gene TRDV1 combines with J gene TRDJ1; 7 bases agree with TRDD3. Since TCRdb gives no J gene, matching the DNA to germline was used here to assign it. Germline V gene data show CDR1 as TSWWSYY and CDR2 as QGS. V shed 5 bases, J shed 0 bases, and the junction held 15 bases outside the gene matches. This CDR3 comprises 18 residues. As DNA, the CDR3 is TGTGCTCTTGGGATACACCTAGGCCTGGGGGCCCACACCGATAAACTCATCTTT. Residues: CALGIHLGLGAHTDKLIF.

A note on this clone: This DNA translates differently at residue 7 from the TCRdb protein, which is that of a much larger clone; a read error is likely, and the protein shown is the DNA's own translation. Here the CDR3 reads CALGGRGTEGHKLIF. DNA of the CDR3: TGTGCTCTTGGGGGACGAGGGACAGAGGGACATAAACTCATCTTT. J is TRDJ1 and V is TRDV1, with D unclear. This CDR3 contains 15 residues. CDR1 and CDR2 from the germline V gene are TSWWSYY and QGS. Trimming left V 4 bases short and J 6 bases short, with 18 bases between.

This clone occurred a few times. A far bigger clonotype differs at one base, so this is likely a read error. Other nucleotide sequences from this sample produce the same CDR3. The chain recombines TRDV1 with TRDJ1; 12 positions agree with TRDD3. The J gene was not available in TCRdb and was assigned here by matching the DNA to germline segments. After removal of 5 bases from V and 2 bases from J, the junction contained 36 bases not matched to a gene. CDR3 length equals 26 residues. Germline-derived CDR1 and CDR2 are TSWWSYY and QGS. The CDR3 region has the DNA TGTGCTCTTGGGAACAACCCGCCTTCCTACCTAATCTGGGGGATACGCGAGAATGGGGAGACCGATAAACTCATCTTT. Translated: CALGNNPPSYLIWGIRENGETDKLIF.

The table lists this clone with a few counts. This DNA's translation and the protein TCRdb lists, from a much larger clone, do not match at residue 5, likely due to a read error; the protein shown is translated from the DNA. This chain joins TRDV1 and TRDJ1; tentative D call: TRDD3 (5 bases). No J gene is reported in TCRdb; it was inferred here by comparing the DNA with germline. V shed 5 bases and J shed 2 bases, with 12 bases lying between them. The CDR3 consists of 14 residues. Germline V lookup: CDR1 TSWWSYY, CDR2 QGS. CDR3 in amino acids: CALGNRRGTDKLIF. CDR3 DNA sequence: TGTGCTCTTGGGAACCGACGGGGGACCGATAAACTCATCTTT.

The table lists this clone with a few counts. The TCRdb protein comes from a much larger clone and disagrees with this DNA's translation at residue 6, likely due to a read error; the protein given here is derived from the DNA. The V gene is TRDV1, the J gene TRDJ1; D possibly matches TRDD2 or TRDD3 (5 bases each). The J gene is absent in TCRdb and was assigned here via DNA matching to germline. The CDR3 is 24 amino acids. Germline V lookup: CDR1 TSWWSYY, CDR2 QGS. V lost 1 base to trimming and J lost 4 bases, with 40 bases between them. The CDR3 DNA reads TGTGCTCTTGGGGAACCAGATAAGGGGAAGAAGAGCCTATCCCTTCTCACACAGAGCGATAAACTCATCTTT. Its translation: CALGEPDKGKKSLSLLTQSDKLIF.

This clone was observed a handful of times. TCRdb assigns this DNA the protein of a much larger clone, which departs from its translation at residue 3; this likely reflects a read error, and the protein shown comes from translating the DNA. The CDR3 DNA reads TGTGCTTTTGGGGACGTTCCCTCCTACCGGTACGCGTTGGGGTACACCGATAAACTCATCTTT. It specifies CAFGDVPSYRYALGYTDKLIF. V usage is TRDV1 and J usage is TRDJ1; TRDD2 might be the D (6 bases). This CDR3 spans 21 amino acids. Germline CDR1 and CDR2: TSWWSYY and QGS.

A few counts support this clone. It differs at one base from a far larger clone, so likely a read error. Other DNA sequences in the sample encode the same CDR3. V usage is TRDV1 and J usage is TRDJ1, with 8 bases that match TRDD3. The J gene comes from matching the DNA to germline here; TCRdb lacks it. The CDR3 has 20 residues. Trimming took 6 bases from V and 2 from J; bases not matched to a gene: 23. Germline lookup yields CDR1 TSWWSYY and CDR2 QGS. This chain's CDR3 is CALGSSFRTGGPGLTDKLIF. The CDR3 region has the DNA TGTGCTCTTGGTTCTTCCTTCCGAACTGGGGGTCCCGGGCTAACCGATAAACTCATCTTT.

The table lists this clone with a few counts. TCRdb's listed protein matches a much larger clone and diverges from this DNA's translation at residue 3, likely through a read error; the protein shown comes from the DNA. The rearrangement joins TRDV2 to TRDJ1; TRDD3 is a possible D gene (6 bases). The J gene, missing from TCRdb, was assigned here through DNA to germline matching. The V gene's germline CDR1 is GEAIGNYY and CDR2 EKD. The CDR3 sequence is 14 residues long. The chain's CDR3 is CARDSLGLTDKLIF. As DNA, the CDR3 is TGTGCCCGTGACTCACTGGGACTCACCGATAAACTCATCTTT.

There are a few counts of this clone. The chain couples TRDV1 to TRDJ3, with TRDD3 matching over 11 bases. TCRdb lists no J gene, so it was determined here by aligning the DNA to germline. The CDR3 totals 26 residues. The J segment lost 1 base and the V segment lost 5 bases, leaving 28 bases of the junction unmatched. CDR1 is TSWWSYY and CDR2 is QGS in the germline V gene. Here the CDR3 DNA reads TGTGCTCTTGGGCAAGGGTTCCCGACTGAGCCATTTACTGGGGGATATTGGTCCTGGGACACCCGACAGATGTTTTTC. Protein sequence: CALGQGFPTEPFTGGYWSWDTRQMFF.